This TCR beta chain stems from a study of T cell repertoires in cytomegalovirus infection. As for the study in general: Used in the study were CMV epitopes, some recently identified and HLA-C-restricted, others well-studied and HLA-B-restricted. Indications of both CMV infection and matching HLA type were provided by public TCR beta signatures. Notes on the study in general: CMV carriers having the relevant HLA were flagged by cumulative public TCR beta family frequency. HLA-C-restricted, CMV-specific TCR beta clonotypes were dominant ex vivo.

The junction had 7 bases not matched to a gene; V was cut back by 5 bases and J by 8 bases. The germline CDR1 and CDR2 sequences are SGHTA and FQGNSA. The CDR3 loop spans 13 amino acids. This clonotype was detected many times. Antigen: not known. One entry per CDR3 protein, called by TCRdb with MiXCR from the reads. The sample consists of about 920,000 distinct CDR3 sequences, roughly 30% of them appearing once. Here the sequenced sample was cultured CD8+ T cells from PBMCs, taken from culture after CMV antigen stimulation. V gene TRBV7-2 combines with J gene TRBJ1-2; 8 bases match TRBD1. The receptor was isolated from a human donor in good health (CMV status not recorded). Some clones in this sample may be carry-over from other donors' samples. CDR3 sequence reads: CASSHPTGEGYTF. The CDR3 DNA is TGTGCCAGCAGCCACCCGACAGGGGAAGGCTACACCTTC.